This TCR beta chain was observed in a study of blood T cells in healthy people across ages. Primers used in a second PCR of roughly 7 to 12 cycles were a sample-barcoded 5' primer and a J-beta primer mix. The template-switch adaptor was a 5' adaptor with 12 random nucleotides. It tagged each cDNA molecule. At least 2.5 million CDR3-containing paired-end reads were obtained per sample. In TCRdb, the 5' RACE reads were re-called with MiXCR into one record per CDR3 protein. The data show about 830,000 distinct CDR3 sequences, 55% to 65% seen once. The donors, all healthy, were Caucasians living in Russia, aged 6 to 90. As to this clonotype: Its matching antigen is unknown.

Study-level findings and limits: PBMCs were not sorted, which prevented a conclusive comparison of naive versus antigen-experienced cells.

CDR3 size: 16 residues. The germline gives CDR1 SGDLS, CDR2 YYNGEE. V lost 5 bases and J lost 0, with 14 bases in between. This TCR came from a man in his thirties or forties in good health. Sequencing used blood. The chain is built from TRBV9 and TRBJ1-4; maybe TRBD1 (6 bases). The DNA of the CDR3 is TGTGCCAGCAGTCTCGAGGGGGGATCAACTAATGAAAAACTGTTTTTT. It yields the protein CASSLEGGSTNEKLFF.